One and the same sample provided the 8 T cell receptor beta chains below, sequenced in a study of radiation and T cells in renal cell carcinoma. Time point specified: baseline pretreatment blood. Treatment given: 15 Gy SBRT to primary tumor, nephrectomy 4 weeks later. Generated by immunoSEQ multiplex PCR, the TCRdb table keeps only in-frame clones and is missing some. The sample gives around 160,000 clones, approximately 90% of which show up once; about 4.3% is in the top ten. The specimen comprised blood, sampled from a patient whose treatment included radiotherapy and nephrectomy. Every receptor here comes from a woman aged 65 to 85 with renal cell carcinoma.

This clone has a single count. The V call is TRBV7-9, the J call TRBJ1-4; no reliable D call. The V and J ends lost 1 base and 3 bases respectively, with 12 bases between them. The CDR3 spans 16 residues. From germline, CDR1 is SEHNR and CDR2 FQNEAQ (reference sequence). The CDR3 loop reads CASSLEVSPANEKLFF. DNA of the CDR3: TGTGCCAGCAGCTTAGAGGTTTCTCCGGCTAATGAAAAACTGTTTTTT. Full variable domain (missing parts from reference TRBV7-9 and TRBJ1-4): DTGVSQNPRHKITKRGQNVTFRCDPISEHNRLYWYRQTLGQGPEFLTYFQNEAQLEKSRLLSDRFSAERPKGSFSTLEIQRTEQGDSAMYLCASSLEVSPANEKLFFGSGTQLSVL.

The count of this clone is one. Here the CDR3 reads CASSFNGETQYF. The CDR3 coding sequence is TGTGCCAGCAGCTTTAATGGGGAGACCCAGTACTTC. This chain connects TRBV28 to TRBJ2-5; D is undetermined. V gave up 6 bases and J gave up 5 bases, with 10 bases separating them. This CDR3 contains 12 residues. Germline V lookup: CDR1 MDHEN, CDR2 SYDVKM. The full variable domain, with the rest looked up from reference TRBV28 and TRBJ2-5, is DVKVTQSSRYLVKRTGEKVFLECVQDMDHENMFWYRQDPGLGLRLIYFSYDVKMKEKGDIPEGYSVSREKKERFSLILESASTNQTSMYLCASSFNGETQYFGPGTRLLVL.

In this sample, this clone turned up a few times. The rearrangement joins TRBV14 to TRBJ1-1, with 8 bases that match TRBD1. The CDR3 sequence is 16 residues long. CDR1 SGHDN and CDR2 FVKESK come from the germline V gene. V trimming: 3 bases; J trimming: 2 bases; junction bases outside the gene matches: 8. CDR3 residues: CASSQAGQGGNTEAFF. For the CDR3, the DNA is TGTGCCAGCAGCCAGGCTGGACAGGGTGGAAACACTGAAGCTTTCTTT.

The V gene is TRBV11-2, the J gene TRBJ1-5, with D maybe TRBD1 (5 bases). Germline V gene data show CDR1 as SGHAT and CDR2 as FQNNGV. The CDR3 is 13 amino acids. V lost 4 bases to trimming and J lost 6 bases, with 10 bases between them. CDR3 sequence: CASSSGVAQPQHF. The CDR3 DNA follows: TGTGCCAGCAGCTCGGGGGTGGCTCAGCCCCAGCATTTT.

This clone was recorded only once. V and J are TRBV9 and TRBJ2-1; 13 bases match TRBD2. V trimming: 3 bases; J trimming: 7 bases; junction bases outside the gene matches: 7. This CDR3 spans 16 amino acids. In germline, CDR1 is SGDLS, CDR2 YYNGEE. The CDR3 DNA follows: TGTGCCAGCAGCGGACCGGGACTAGCGGGAATAAATGAGCAGTTCTTC. Amino acid sequence: CASSGPGLAGINEQFF.

This clone was counted only a few times. This chain joins TRBV18 and TRBJ1-1; D perhaps matches TRBD1 (5 bases). This CDR3 spans 13 amino acids. V was cut by 8 bases and J by 1 base, with 11 bases left in between. Germline loops: CDR1 KGHSH, CDR2 LQKENI. The CDR3 sequence is CASQPQGNTEAFF. The CDR3, as DNA: TGTGCCAGCCAACCTCAGGGGAACACTGAAGCTTTCTTT. Full variable domain (missing parts from reference TRBV18 and TRBJ1-1): NAGVMQNPRHLVRRRGQEARLRCSPMKGHSHVYWYRQLPEEGLKFMVYLQKENIIDESGMPKERFSAEFPKEGPSILRIQQVVRGDSAAYFCASQPQGNTEAFFGQGTRLTVV.

The rearrangement links TRBV19 to TRBJ2-1, with 13 bases that match TRBD2. CDR1 LNHDA and CDR2 SQIVND come from the germline V gene (reference sequence). This CDR3 comprises 20 residues. With V trimmed by 6 bases and J by 0 bases, 14 bases remained unmatched. CDR3 loop: CASRGKLAGGLASSYNEQFF. The CDR3 DNA is TGTGCCAGTAGAGGTAAACTAGCGGGGGGGCTCGCGAGCTCCTACAATGAGCAGTTCTTC.

As to this clone: Other DNA sequences in the same sample also yield this CDR3. The chain is built from TRBV7-2 and TRBJ2-3, with 11 bases fitting TRBD2. In germline, CDR1 is SGHTA, CDR2 FQGNSA. V dropped 5 bases and J dropped 3; count of bases not matched to a gene: 4. This CDR3 has 15 amino acids. CDR3 residues: CASSPRLAGTDTQYF. The CDR3 coding sequence is TGTGCCAGCAGCCCTAGACTAGCGGGGACAGATACGCAGTATTTT.